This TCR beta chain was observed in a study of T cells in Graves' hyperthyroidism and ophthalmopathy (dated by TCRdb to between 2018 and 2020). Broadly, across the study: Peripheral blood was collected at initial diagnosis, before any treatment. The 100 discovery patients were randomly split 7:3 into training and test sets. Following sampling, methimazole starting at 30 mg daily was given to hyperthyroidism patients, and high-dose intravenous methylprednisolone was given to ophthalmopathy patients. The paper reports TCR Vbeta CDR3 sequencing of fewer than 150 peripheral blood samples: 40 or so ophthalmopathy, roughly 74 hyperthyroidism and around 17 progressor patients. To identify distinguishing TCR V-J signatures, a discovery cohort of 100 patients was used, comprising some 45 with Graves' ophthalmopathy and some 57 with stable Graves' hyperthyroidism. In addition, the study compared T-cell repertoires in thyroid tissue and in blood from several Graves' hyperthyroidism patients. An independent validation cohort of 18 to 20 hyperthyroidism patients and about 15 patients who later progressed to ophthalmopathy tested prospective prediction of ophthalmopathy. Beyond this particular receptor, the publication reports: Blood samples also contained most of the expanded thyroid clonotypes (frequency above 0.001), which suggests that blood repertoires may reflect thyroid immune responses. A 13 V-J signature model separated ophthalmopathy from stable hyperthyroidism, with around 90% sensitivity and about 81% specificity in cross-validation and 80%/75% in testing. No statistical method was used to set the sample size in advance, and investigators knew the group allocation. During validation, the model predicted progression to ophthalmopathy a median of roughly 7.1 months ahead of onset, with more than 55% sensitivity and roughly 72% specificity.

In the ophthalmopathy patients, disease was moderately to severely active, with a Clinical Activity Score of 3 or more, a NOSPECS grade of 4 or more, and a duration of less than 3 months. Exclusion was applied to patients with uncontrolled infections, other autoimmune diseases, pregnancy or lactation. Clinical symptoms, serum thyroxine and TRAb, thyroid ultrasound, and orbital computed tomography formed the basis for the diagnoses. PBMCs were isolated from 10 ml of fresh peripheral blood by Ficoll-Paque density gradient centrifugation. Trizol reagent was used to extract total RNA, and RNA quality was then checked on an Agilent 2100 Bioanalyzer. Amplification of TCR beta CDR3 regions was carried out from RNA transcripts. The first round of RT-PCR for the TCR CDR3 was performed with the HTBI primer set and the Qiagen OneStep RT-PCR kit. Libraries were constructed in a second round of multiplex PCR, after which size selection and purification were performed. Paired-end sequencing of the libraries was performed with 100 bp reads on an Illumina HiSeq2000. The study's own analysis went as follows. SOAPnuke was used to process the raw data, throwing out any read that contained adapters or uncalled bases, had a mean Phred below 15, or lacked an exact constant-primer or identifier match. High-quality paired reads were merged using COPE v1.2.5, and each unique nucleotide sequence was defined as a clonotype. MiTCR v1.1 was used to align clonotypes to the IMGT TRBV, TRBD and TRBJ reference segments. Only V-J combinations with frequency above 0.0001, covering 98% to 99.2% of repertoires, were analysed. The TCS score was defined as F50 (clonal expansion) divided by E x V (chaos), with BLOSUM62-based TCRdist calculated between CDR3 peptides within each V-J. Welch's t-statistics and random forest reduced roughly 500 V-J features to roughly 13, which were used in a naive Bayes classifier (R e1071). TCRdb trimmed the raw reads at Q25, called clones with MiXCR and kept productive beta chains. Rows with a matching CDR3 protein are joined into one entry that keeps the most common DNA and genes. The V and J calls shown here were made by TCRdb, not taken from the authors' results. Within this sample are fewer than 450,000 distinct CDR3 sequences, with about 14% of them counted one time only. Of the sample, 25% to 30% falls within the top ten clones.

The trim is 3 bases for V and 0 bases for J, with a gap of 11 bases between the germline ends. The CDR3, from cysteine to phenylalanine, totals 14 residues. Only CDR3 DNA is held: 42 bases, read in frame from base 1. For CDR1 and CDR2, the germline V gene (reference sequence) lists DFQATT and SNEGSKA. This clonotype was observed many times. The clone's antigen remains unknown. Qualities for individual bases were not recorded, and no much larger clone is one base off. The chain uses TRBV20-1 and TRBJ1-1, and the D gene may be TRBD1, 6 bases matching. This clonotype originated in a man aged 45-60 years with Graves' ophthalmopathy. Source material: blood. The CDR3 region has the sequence CSASRGALNTEAFF. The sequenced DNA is TGCAGTGCTAGTCGGGGGGCCCTGAACACTGAAGCTTTCTTT.